Presented here are 14 T cell receptor beta chains from one specimen sequenced in a study of T cell clones after liver transplantation (dated by TCRdb to the late 2010s). Libraries were made using the immunoSEQ multiplex PCR assay. TCRdb mirrors the immuneACCESS table, restricted to in-frame sequences. Some clones are absent from its copies; in checked studies, under half trace to an unresolved V gene, and the reason for the others is unknown. A total of tens of thousands of clones appear in this sample, 75% to 85% of them only once. Of the sample, about 0.79% falls within the top ten clones. Here the sequenced sample was CD4+ T cells from blood, taken 12 months after liver transplant. These receptors were collected from a human patient who received a liver transplant. Some T cells may be donor cells from the graft after a transplant.

This clone appeared a few times. J is TRBJ2-5 and V is TRBV5-8; 9 bases agree with TRBD1. Germline V lookup: CDR1 SGHTS, CDR2 YDEGEE. This CDR3 spans 13 amino acids. The V and J ends lost 3 bases and 7 bases, in that order; junction bases with no gene match: 4. CDR3 loop: CASSWGQGGTQYF. CDR3 sequence (DNA): TGTGCCAGCAGCTGGGGACAGGGTGGGACCCAGTACTTC.

The J gene is TRBJ1-2, the V gene TRBV19; D gene unclear. The ends were cut back, 2 bases at V and 4 bases at J, with 8 bases in the middle. The CDR3 runs to 13 residues. CDR1 and CDR2 (germline): LNHDA, SQIVND (reference sequence). The CDR3 is CASSISDSYGYTF. In nucleotides, the CDR3 is TGTGCCAGTAGTATATCTGACTCCTATGGCTACACCTTC.

The chain couples TRBV5-1 to TRBJ1-2, with D hard to call. The germline V gene encodes CDR1 SGHRS and CDR2 YFSETQ. V was shortened by 5 bases and J by 3 bases, with 11 bases between the two germline ends. CDR3 length equals 13 residues. In nucleotides, the CDR3 is TGCGCCAGCAGTTCAGACGTAGACTATGGCTACACCTTC. It specifies CASSSDVDYGYTF.

The V call is TRBV28, the J call TRBJ1-1; D possibly corresponds to TRBD1 (5 bases). This CDR3 is built from 14 residues. CDR1 and CDR2 (germline): MDHEN, SYDVKM. The germline V and J ends were trimmed by 2 bases and 6 bases, with 13 bases remaining between them. The CDR3: CASSLGRGIAEAFF. The CDR3, as DNA: TGTGCCAGCAGTTTAGGGAGGGGTATCGCTGAAGCTTTCTTT.

The rearrangement joins TRBV14 to TRBJ2-4; TRBD1 aligns across 8 bases. Germline values: CDR1 SGHDN, CDR2 FVKESK. This CDR3 spans 17 amino acids. V lost 5 bases and J lost 0; bases outside the gene matches: 9. The CDR3: CASSGQQGGLAKNIQYF. The CDR3, as DNA: TGTGCCAGCAGCGGACAACAGGGGGGCCTAGCCAAAAACATTCAGTACTTC.

The rearrangement links TRBV6-1 to TRBJ1-5; 7 bases align to TRBD1. The CDR3 extends over 16 amino acids. Germline values: CDR1 MNHNS, CDR2 SASEGT. V was pared by 4 bases and J by 1 base, with 7 bases of the junction left unmatched. CDR3 loop: CASSVTGVQSNQPQHF. The CDR3, as DNA: TGTGCCAGCAGTGTAACAGGGGTTCAGAGCAATCAGCCCCAGCATTTT.

The chain is built from TRBV7-2 and TRBJ1-1; 7 nucleotides align to TRBD1. This CDR3 has 15 amino acids. The trim removed 7 bases at V and 0 bases at J, leaving 8 bases unmatched. Germline values: CDR1 SGHTA, CDR2 FQGNSA. CDR3 nucleotides: TGTGCCAGCACCCGAGGGGGACAGCTGAACACTGAAGCTTTCTTT. Its translation: CASTRGGQLNTEAFF.

V and J are TRBV2 and TRBJ2-7, with 10 bases fitting TRBD2. Germline CDR1 SNHLY, CDR2 FYNNEI. This CDR3 region has 17 residues. V was pared by 0 bases and J by 5 bases, with 10 bases of the junction left unmatched. The CDR3 DNA sequence: TGTGCCAGCAGTGAAGCATCTCGGGCTAGCGGGAGAGACGAGCAGTACTTC. Translated, it gives CASSEASRASGRDEQYF.

The chain is built from TRBV7-8 and TRBJ2-1, with a tentative D call TRBD1 (6 bases). There are 16 residues in the CDR3. Trimming removed 5 bases from V and 7 bases from J, with 21 bases in between. The germline V gene encodes CDR1 SGHVS and CDR2 FQNEAQ. Here the CDR3 DNA reads TGTGCCAGCAGCCCCGTGGGGGCAGGGCAGAGAAATGAGCAGTTCTTC. Translated, it gives CASSPVGAGQRNEQFF.

V and J are TRBV9 and TRBJ1-1; perhaps TRBD1 as D (6 bases). The CDR3 is made up of 14 amino acids. Germline V gene lookup returns CDR1 SGDLS and CDR2 YYNGEE. V dropped 3 bases and J dropped 2 bases, with 11 bases sitting between them. CDR3: CASSERGVNTEAFF. The DNA for the CDR3 is TGTGCCAGCAGCGAGAGGGGGGTTAACACTGAAGCTTTCTTT.

This chain links TRBV7-2 with TRBJ1-1, with D perhaps TRBD1 (5 bases). CDR1 is SGHTA and CDR2 is FQGNSA in the germline V gene. The V and J ends lost 5 bases and 1 base respectively, with 14 bases between them. The CDR3 extends over 15 amino acids. CDR3 sequence: CASSRVRGSNTEAFF. CDR3 nucleotides: TGTGCCAGCAGCCGCGTCCGGGGGTCGAACACTGAAGCTTTCTTT.

This chain joins TRBV7-2 and TRBJ1-1; D might be TRBD1 (6 bases). Per germline, CDR1 SGHTA and CDR2 FQGNSA. The V and J ends lost 7 bases and 0 bases respectively, with 12 bases between them. This CDR3 has 14 amino acids. The CDR3 loop reads CASTLTGLNTEAFF. CDR3 sequence (DNA): TGTGCCAGCACCTTGACAGGACTGAACACTGAAGCTTTCTTT.

The rearrangement uses TRBV28 and TRBJ2-7; D not certain. Trimming took off 2 bases at V and 3 bases at J, with 20 bases between the two ends. Germline V lookup: CDR1 MDHEN, CDR2 SYDVKM. The CDR3 loop spans 17 amino acids. CDR3 region: CASSLGLGFSTLYEQYF. In nucleotides, the CDR3 is TGTGCCAGCAGTTTAGGTCTAGGTTTTTCTACCCTCTACGAGCAGTACTTC.

V gene TRBV5-6 combines with J gene TRBJ2-3, with no clear D. There are 13 residues in the CDR3. CDR1 is SGHDT and CDR2 is YYEEEE in the germline V gene. The ends were cut back, 2 bases at V and 5 bases at J, with 9 bases in the middle. The CDR3 nucleotides read TGTGCCAGCAGCTTTACAGTCGGAGATACGCAGTATTTT. As protein: CASSFTVGDTQYF.